This TCR beta chain was observed in a study of vaccination effects on CD4 cells after COVID-19. Overall study findings and caveats: Vaccine- and infection-induced clones showed marked clonal contraction late following vaccination.

CDR3 length equals 15 residues. The germline CDR1 and CDR2 sequences are MNHEY and SVGAGI. The V gene end was trimmed by 2 bases and the J gene end by 6 bases; junction bases not matched to a gene: 8. Scientists isolated CD4+ T cells after a roughly ten-day culture period ended. In the cultures, half the medium was exchanged for IL-2 medium on days 3 and 7. Profiled with immunoSEQ multiplex PCR; TCRdb holds only in-frame clones, not every one. Of 32,000 or so clones in the sample, roughly two thirds are singletons; the top ten hold around 4.4%. Concerning this clone: Its antigen is not known.

This clonotype was obtained from a human donor who received a COVID-19 vaccine. The chain employs TRBV6-5 and TRBJ1-1; 8 nucleotides align to TRBD1. This material consisted of CD4+ T cells from PBMCs cultured without peptide, taken before COVID-19 vaccination. CDR3 residues: CASSYGRGRGSEAFF. The CDR3 region has the DNA TGTGCCAGCAGTTACGGCAGGGGGCGCGGGTCTGAAGCTTTCTTT.